This T cell receptor (beta chain) was documented in a study of blood T cell repertoires in COVID-19. Study details: COVID-19 samples collected from the United States, Italy and Spain covered acute and convalescent phases. T cells, B-cell-depleted T cells, or PBMCs provided the cDNA or gDNA that served as material.

Germline loops: CDR1 MDHEN, CDR2 SYDVKM. The V end was cut by 8 bases, the J end by 4 bases, with 14 bases between. The CDR3 is 13 residues long. The authors' processing: Nucleated cell number was recorded as an estimate derived from reference gene primer amplification. Produced via immunoSEQ multiplex PCR; TCRdb's table is partial and in-frame only. The V and J calls and clone size come from that table; D and trimming were worked out from the DNA. Among about 110,000 clones listed, around 86% were seen once. The rearrangement uses TRBV28 and TRBJ1-1; D unclear. Sequencing was done on a sample of peripheral blood. The sequence was obtained from a man between 70 and 80 years old with acute or convalescent COVID-19. The CDR3 DNA reads as TGTGCCAGCCTGGGCGGGTTGGGCACTGAAGCTTTCTTT. Its protein product is CASLGGLGTEAFF.